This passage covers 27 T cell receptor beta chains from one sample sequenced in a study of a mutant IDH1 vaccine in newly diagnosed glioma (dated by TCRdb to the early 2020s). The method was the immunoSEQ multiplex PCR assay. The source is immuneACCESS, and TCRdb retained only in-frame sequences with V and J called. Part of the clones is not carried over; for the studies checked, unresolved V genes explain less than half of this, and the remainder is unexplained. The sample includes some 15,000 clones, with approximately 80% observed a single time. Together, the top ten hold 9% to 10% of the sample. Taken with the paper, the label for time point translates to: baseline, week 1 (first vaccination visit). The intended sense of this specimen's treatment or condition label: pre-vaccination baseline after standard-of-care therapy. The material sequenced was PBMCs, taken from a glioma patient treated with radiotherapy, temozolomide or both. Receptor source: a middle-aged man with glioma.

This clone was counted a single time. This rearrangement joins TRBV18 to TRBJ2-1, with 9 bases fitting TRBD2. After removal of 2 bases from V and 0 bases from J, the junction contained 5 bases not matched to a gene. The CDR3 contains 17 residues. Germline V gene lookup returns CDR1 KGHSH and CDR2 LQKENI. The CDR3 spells CASSPTGTSNSYNEQFF. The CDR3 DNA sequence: TGTGCCAGCTCACCAACCGGGACTAGCAACTCCTACAATGAGCAGTTCTTC. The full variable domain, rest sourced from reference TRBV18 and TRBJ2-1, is NAGVMQNPRHLVRRRGQEARLRCSPMKGHSHVYWYRQLPEEGLKFMVYLQKENIIDESGMPKERFSAEFPKEGPSILRIQQVVRGDSAAYFCASSPTGTSNSYNEQFFGPGTRLTVL.

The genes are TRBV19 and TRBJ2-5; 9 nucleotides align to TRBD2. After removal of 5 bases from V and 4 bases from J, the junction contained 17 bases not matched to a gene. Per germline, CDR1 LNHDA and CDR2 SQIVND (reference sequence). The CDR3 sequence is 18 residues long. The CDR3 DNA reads TGTGCCAGTAGTTCCAGAGGTAGCGGGAGTGCCGATGTAGAGACCCAGTACTTC. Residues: CASSSRGSGSADVETQYF.

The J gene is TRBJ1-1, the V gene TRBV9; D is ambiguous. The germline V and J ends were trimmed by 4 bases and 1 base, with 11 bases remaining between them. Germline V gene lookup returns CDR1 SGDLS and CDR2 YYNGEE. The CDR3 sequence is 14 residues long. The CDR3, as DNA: TGTGCCAGCAGCCTCCGTCGGGCGAACACTGAAGCTTTCTTT. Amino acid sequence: CASSLRRANTEAFF.

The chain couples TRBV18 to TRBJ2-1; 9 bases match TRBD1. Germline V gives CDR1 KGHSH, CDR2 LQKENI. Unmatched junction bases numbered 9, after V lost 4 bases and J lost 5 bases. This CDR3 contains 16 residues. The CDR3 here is CASSLGTGLGNNEQFF. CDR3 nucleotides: TGTGCCAGCTCACTCGGGACAGGGTTGGGGAACAATGAGCAGTTCTTC.

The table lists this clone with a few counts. CDR3 DNA sequence: TGTGCCAGCAGCTTAGAGGCAGTTTATGGCTACACCTTC. Protein sequence: CASSLEAVYGYTF. V gene TRBV7-2 combines with J gene TRBJ1-2; no definite D call. CDR3 size: 13 residues. The V end lost 1 base, the J end lost 5 bases, and 8 bases lay between the germline ends. Germline V gene data show CDR1 as SGHTA and CDR2 as FQGNSA.

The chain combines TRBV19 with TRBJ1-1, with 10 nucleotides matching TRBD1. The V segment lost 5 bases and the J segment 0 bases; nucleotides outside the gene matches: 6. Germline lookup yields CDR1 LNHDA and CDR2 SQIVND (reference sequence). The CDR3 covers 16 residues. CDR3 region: CASSLRQGAVNTEAFF. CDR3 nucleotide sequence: TGTGCCAGTAGTCTCCGACAGGGGGCGGTGAACACTGAAGCTTTCTTT.

CDR3 sequence: CASSQDAGLRGTGELFF. The CDR3 DNA reads TGCGCCAGCAGCCAAGACGCCGGCCTCCGTGGCACCGGGGAGCTGTTTTTT. The rearrangement uses TRBV4-1 and TRBJ2-2, with D unresolved. The CDR3 extends over 17 amino acids. Trimming stripped 0 bases from V and 4 bases from J, with 15 bases between. CDR1 MGHRA and CDR2 YSYEKL come from the germline V gene.

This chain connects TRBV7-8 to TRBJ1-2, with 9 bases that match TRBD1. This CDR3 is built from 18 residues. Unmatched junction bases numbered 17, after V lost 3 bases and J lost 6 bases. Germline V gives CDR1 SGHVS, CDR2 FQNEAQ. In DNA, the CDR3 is TGTGCCAGCAGCTTGGGGGGACAGGGTGCAAAAAAAGGGCATGGCTACACCTTC. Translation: CASSLGGQGAKKGHGYTF.

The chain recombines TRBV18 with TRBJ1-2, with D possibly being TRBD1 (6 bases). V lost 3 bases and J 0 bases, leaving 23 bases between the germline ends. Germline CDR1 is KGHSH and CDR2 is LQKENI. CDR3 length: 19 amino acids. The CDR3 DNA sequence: TGTGCCAGCTCACCGATCTCAACGCAGGGGAGCCCCTCTAACTATGGCTACACCTTC. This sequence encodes CASSPISTQGSPSNYGYTF.

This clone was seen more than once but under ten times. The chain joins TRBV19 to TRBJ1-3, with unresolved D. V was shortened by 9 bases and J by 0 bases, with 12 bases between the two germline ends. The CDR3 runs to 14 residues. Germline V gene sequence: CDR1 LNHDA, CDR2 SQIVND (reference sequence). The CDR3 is CASANRLSGNTIYF. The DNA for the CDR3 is TGTGCCAGCGCCAACAGACTCTCTGGAAACACCATATATTTT.

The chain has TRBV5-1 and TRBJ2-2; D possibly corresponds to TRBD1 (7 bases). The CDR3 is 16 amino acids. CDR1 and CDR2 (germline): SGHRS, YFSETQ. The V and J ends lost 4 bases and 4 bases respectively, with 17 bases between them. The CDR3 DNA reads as TGCGCCAGCAGCCCGGGGGCCCAGGGGGGCACCGGGGAGCTGTTTTTT. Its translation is CASSPGAQGGTGELFF.

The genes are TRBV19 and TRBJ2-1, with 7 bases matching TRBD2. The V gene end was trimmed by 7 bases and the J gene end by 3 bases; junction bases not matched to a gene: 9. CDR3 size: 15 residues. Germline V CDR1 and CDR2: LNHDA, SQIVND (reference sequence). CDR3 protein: CASNWGGSGYNEQFF. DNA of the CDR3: TGTGCCAGTAACTGGGGGGGAAGTGGCTACAATGAGCAGTTCTTC.

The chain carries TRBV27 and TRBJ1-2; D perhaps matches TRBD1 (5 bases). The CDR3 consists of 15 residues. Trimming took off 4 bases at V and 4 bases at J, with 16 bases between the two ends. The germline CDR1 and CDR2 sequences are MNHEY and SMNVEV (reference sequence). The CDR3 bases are TGTGCCAGCAGTTCCTCGCTAAGGGGTAGCTATGGCTACACCTTC. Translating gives CASSSSLRGSYGYTF.

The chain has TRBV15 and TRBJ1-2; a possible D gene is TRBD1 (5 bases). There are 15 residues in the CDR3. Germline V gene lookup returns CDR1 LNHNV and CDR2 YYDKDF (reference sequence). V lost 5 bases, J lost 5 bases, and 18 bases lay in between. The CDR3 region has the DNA TGTGCCACCAGCCCGAGGGACCCCCGGCAGTATGGCTACACCTTC. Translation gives CATSPRDPRQYGYTF.

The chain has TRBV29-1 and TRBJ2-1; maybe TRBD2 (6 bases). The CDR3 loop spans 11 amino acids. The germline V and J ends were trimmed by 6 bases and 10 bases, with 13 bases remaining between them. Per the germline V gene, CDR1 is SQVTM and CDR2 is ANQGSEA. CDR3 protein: CSVARTTEQFF. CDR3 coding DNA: TGCAGCGTCGCAAGGACTACAGAGCAGTTCTTC.

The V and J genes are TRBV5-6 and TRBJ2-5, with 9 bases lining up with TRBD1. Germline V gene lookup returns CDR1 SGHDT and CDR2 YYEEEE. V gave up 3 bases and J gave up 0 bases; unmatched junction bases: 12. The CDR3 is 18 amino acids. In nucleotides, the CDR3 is TGTGCCAGCAGCTACGAGACAGGGGGGATATCGTACCAAGAGACCCAGTACTTC. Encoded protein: CASSYETGGISYQETQYF.

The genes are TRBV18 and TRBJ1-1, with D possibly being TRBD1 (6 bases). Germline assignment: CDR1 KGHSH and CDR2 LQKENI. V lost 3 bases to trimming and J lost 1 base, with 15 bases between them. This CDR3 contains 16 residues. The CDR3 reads CASSPSGQFSNTEAFF. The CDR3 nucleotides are TGTGCCAGCTCACCCAGCGGACAGTTTTCGAACACTGAAGCTTTCTTT.

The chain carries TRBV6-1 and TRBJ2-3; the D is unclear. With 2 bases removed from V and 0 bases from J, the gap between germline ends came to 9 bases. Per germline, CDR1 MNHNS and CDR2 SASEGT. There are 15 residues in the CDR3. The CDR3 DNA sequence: TGTGCCAGCAGTGAATCAGGCGTTAGCACAGATACGCAGTATTTT. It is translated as CASSESGVSTDTQYF.

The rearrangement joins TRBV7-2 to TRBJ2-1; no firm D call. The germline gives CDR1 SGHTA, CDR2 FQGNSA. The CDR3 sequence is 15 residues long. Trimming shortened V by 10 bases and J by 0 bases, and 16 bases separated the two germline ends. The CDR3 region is CATGTTWSSYNEQFF. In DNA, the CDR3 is TGTGCCACCGGCACGACGTGGAGCTCCTACAATGAGCAGTTCTTC.

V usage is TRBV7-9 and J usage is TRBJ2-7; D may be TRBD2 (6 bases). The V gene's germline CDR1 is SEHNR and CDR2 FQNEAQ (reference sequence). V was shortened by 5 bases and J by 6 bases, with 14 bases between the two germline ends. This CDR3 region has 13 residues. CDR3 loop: CASSHPTRAEQYV. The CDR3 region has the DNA TGTGCCAGCAGCCATCCGACTAGGGCCGAGCAGTACGTC.

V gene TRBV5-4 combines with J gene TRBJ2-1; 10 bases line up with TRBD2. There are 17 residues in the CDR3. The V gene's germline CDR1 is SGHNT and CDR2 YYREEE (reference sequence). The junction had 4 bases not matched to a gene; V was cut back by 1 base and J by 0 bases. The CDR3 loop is CASSLLVAGGSYNEQFF. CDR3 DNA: TGTGCCAGCAGCTTGTTAGTAGCGGGAGGCTCCTACAATGAGCAGTTCTTC.

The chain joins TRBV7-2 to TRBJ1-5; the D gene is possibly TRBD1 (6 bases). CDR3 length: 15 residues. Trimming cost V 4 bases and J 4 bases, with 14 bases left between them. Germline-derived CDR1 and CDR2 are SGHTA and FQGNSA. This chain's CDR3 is CASSSNRATNQPQHF. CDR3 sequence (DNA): TGTGCCAGCAGCTCCAACAGGGCTACGAATCAGCCCCAGCATTTT.

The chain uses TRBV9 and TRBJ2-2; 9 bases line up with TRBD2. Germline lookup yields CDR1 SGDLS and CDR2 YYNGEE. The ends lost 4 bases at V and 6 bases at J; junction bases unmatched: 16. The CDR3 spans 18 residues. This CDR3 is CASSRGPVRAGGSGELFF. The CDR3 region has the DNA TGTGCCAGCAGCAGAGGGCCCGTAAGGGCGGGAGGGTCCGGGGAGCTGTTTTTT.

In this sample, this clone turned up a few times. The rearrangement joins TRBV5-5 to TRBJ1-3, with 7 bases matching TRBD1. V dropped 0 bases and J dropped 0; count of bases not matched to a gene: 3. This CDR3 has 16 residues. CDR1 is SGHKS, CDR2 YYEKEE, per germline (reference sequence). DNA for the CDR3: TGTGCCAGCAGCTTGGCGAGACAGGGCTCTGGAAACACCATATATTTT. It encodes CASSLARQGSGNTIYF. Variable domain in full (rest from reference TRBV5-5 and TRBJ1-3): DAGVTQSPTHLIKTRGQQVTLRCSPISGHKSVSWYQQVLGQGPQFIFQYYEKEERGRGNFPDRFSARQFPNYSSELNVNALLLGDSALYLCASSLARQGSGNTIYFGEGSWLTVV.

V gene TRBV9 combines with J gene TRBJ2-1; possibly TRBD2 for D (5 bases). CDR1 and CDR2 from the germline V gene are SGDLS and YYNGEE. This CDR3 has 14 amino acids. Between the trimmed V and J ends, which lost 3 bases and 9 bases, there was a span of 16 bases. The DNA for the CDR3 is TGTGCCAGCAGCGCTGGGCCGCGGGCTAGTGAGCAGTTCTTC. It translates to CASSAGPRASEQFF.

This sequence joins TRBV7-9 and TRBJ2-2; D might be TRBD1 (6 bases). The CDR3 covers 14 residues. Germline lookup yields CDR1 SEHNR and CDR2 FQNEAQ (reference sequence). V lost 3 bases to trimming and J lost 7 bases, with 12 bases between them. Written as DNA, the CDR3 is TGTGCCAGCAGCTTTTACAGGGATGGCGGGGAGCTGTTTTTT. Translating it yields CASSFYRDGGELFF. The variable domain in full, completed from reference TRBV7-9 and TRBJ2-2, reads DTGVSQNPRHKITKRGQNVTFRCDPISEHNRLYWYRQTLGQGPEFLTYFQNEAQLEKSRLLSDRFSAERPKGSFSTLEIQRTEQGDSAMYLCASSFYRDGGELFFGEGSRLTVL.

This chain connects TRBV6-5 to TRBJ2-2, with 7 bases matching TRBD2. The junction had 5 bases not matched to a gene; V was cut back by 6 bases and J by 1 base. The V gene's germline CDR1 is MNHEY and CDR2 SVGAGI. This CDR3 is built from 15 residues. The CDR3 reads CASSGVAGNTGELFF. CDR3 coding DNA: TGTGCCAGCAGCGGAGTAGCGGGGAACACCGGGGAGCTGTTTTTT.